The T cell receptor (beta chain) under discussion was sequenced for a study of blood T cell repertoires in COVID-19 (dated by TCRdb to about 2020). In the study overall: Samples from collaborators originated in the United States, Italy and Spain and spanned both the acute and convalescent phases of COVID-19. The prospective study material was composed of cDNA or gDNA derived from T cells, B-cell-depleted T cells, or PBMCs. The dataset comprised deeply sampled blood TCRbeta repertoires from subjects exposed to, actively infected with, or recovered from COVID-19. A freely available public database, intended as a resource for researchers studying the immune response to SARS-CoV-2, is where the repertoires were released. Samples came from the ongoing ImmuneRACE study (first 160 participants) plus 1,254 subjects from 6 global collaborators. A de-identified subject ID, COVID-19 status, age in years and sex were almost always included in the sample metadata. Where available, HLA class I and class II types were obtained from metadata supplied by the sample provider rather than from assay-based typing. General findings and caveats noted by the study authors: Clinical and demographic metadata were provided uncurated, with the amount varying by source and participant.

A word on this clone: Its specific antigen is unknown. There are no base qualities to consult, and no much larger clone falls within one base.

Whole blood was collected in K2EDTA tubes by collaborating institutions according to the institutions' own protocols. For TCRbeta analysis, collaborators shipped samples as frozen whole blood, isolated PBMCs, or DNA extracted from either of those sample types. TCRbeta CDR3 regions were amplified from genomic DNA using the immunoSEQ Assay, a bias-controlled multiplex PCR. The study's own analysis went as follows. The number of nucleated cells in each sample was estimated by amplification of reference gene primers within the assay. To quantify the absolute abundance of each unique TCRbeta CDR3 rearrangement, sequence reads were collapsed and filtered. For each sample, productive Simpson clonality was calculated as the square root of Simpson's diversity index over productive rearrangements. Entries here come from immuneACCESS through TCRdb and include only in-frame sequences with V and J called. Some clones fail to appear in such tables; in the studies checked, an unresolved V gene covers under half of the shortfall, and the cause of the remainder is unknown. The DNA gave D and trimming, while V, J and clone size come from that table. The sample yields 90,000 to 140,000 clones; approximately 81% were counted once. 37% of the sample lies in the top ten.

The germline V gene supplies CDR1 SGHRS and CDR2 YFSETQ. The CDR3 runs 14 residues from the cysteine to the phenylalanine. The DNA shown is the 42-base CDR3, in frame from base 1. Ends trimmed: V by 0 bases, J by 6 bases; bases unmatched to a gene: 3. The V gene is TRBV5-1 and the J gene is TRBJ2-1, with 7 junctional bases fitting TRBD2. The sequencing sample was made of peripheral blood. The receptor comes from an elderly man with acute or convalescent COVID-19. The bases are TGCGCCAGCAGCTTGGGAGCGGGAATCAATGAGCAGTTCTTC. Translated, this gives CASSLGAGINEQFF.